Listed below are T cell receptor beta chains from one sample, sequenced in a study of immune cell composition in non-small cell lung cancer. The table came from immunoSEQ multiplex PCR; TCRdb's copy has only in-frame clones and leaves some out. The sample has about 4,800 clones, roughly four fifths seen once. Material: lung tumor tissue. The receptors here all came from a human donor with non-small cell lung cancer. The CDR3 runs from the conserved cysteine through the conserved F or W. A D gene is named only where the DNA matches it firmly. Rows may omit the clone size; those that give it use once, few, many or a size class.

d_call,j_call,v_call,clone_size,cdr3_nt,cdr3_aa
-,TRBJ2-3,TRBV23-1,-,TGCGCCAGCGTCCCGTTCCCCATGACAGCAGATACGCAGTATTTT,CASVPFPMTADTQYF
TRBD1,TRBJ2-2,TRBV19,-,TGTGCCAGTAGTGGGGGGACAGGGATCACCGGGGAGCTGTTTTTT,CASSGGTGITGELFF
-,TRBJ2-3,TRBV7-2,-,TGTGCCAGCAGCTTAGCACAAGAGGGTACGCAGTATTTT,CASSLAQEGTQYF
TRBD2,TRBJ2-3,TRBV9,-,TGTGCCAGCAGCGACGGGACTAGCGGGCCCGCAGATACGCAGTATTTT,CASSDGTSGPADTQYF
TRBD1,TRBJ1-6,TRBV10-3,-,TGTGCCATCAGTGAGAGACAGGGGTCCTTCTCACCCCTCCACTTT,CAISERQGSFSPLHF
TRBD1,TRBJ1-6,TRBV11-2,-,TGTGCCAGCAGGGGACAGGGCAGAAATTCACCCCTCCACTTT,CASRGQGRNSPLHF
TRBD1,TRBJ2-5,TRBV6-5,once,TGTGCCAGCAGTTACCCGGGACAGGGGAAAGAGACCCAGTACTTC,CASSYPGQGKETQYF
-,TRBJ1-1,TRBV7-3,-,TGTGCCAGCAGCTTTAACCCCGACACTGAAGCTTTCTTT,CASSFNPDTEAFF
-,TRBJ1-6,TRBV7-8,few,TGTGCCAGCAGCTTAGTGTCCTATAATTCACCCCTCCACTTT,CASSLVSYNSPLHF
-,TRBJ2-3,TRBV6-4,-,TGTGCCAGCAGTGACGGGTCAGGAACCTGGACAGATACGCAGTATTTT,CASSDGSGTWTDTQYF
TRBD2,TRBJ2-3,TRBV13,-,TGTGCCAGCAGCTCCCAACTAGCGGGGACGGGAACAGATACGCAGTATTTT,CASSSQLAGTGTDTQYF
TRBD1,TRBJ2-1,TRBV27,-,TGTGCCAGCCGAACCACCGGGACAGGGTACAATGAGCAGTTCTTC,CASRTTGTGYNEQFF
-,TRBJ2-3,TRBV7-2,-,TGTGCCAGCAGCCCCCGACAGGGAGGGGACACAGATACGCAGTATTTT,CASSPRQGGDTDTQYF
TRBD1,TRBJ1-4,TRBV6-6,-,TGTGCCAGCAGTTACCCGGCAGGGGGCGATGAAAAACTGTTTTTT,CASSYPAGGDEKLFF
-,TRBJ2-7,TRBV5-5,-,TGTGCCAGCTCCTTAGGGGACTCCAGGACAAGCTCCTACGAGCAGTACTTC,CASSLGDSRTSSYEQYF
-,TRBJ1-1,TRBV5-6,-,TGTGCCAGCAGCCTGGTTGGCTCCGAAGCTTTCTTT,CASSLVGSEAFF
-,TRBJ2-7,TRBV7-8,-,TGTGCCAGCAGCTTAGCGTTTTTAAGGGCAGGGAACTCGGACGAGCAGTACTTC,CASSLAFLRAGNSDEQYF
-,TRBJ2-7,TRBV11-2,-,TGTGCCAGCAGCCTCCGGGCTAGTCCCGAGCAGTACTTC,CASSLRASPEQYF
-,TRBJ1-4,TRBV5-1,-,TGCGCCAGCAGCTTGGCCCCGGCCGGAAAGGAAAAACTGTTTTTT,CASSLAPAGKEKLFF
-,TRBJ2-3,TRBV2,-,TGTGCCAGCAGTGACGGGGGAATCCCAGATACGCAGTATTTT,CASSDGGIPDTQYF
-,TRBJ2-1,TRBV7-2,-,TGTGCCAGCAGCCTGGGACCTTACAATGAGCAGTTCTTC,CASSLGPYNEQFF
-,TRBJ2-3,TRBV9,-,TGTGCCAGCAGCGCGCGGGTTCACAGAAACCCTAGCACAGATACGCAGTATTTT,CASSARVHRNPSTDTQYF
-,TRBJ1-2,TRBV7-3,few,TGTGCCAGCAGCTCCCCCTCAGGCAGGCTGGGCTACACCTTC,CASSSPSGRLGYTF
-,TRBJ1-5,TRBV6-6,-,TGTGCCAGCAGTTCGCCCCCCAATCAGCCCCAGCATTTT,CASSSPPNQPQHF
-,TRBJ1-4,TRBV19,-,TGTGCCAGTAGTGGGGTCGCAACTAATGAAAAACTGTTTTTT,CASSGVATNEKLFF
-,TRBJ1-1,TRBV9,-,TGTGCCAGCAGCGTTTCTCGGACAGTCGATTTCTTT,CASSVSRTVDFF
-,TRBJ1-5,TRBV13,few,TGTGCCAGCAGCTTAGGCAGAACTTATAGCAATCAGCCCCAGCATTTT,CASSLGRTYSNQPQHF
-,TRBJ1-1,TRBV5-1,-,TGCGCCAGCAGCTTGTCCCTGAACACTGAAGCTTTCTTT,CASSLSLNTEAFF
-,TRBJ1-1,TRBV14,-,TGTGCCAGCAGCCAATGGTCGGGGTCCACTGAAGCTTTCTTT,CASSQWSGSTEAFF
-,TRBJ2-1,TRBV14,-,TGTGCCAGCAGCCAAGGTCGGTACAATGAGCAGTTCTTC,CASSQGRYNEQFF
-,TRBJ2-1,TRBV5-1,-,TGCGCCAGCAGGTTGGGGTTGGGATCCTACAATGAGCAGTTCTTC,CASRLGLGSYNEQFF
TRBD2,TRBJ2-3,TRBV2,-,TGTGCCAGCTCCCCTAGCGGGGTCACAGATACGCAGTATTTT,CASSPSGVTDTQYF
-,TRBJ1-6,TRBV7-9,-,TGTGCCAGCAGCTTATGGGACGGGAATTCACCCCTCCACTTT,CASSLWDGNSPLHF
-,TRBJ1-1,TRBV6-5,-,TGTGCCAGCAGTAGTAGTGGGGCTGAAGCTTTCTTT,CASSSSGAEAFF
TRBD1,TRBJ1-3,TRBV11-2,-,TGTGCCAGCAGCTTAGGGACAGGGGTGTACGGAAACACCATATATTTT,CASSLGTGVYGNTIYF
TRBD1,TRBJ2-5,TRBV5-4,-,TGTGCCAGCAGCGCTGACAGGGGTCAAGAGACCCAGTACTTC,CASSADRGQETQYF
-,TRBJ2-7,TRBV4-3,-,TGCGCCAGCAGCCAAGATTGGGGACGGGACTACGAGCAGTACTTC,CASSQDWGRDYEQYF
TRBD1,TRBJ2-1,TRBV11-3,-,TGTGCCAGCAGCTTAGGGTTGCAGGGGGCCTACAATGAGCAGTTCTTC,CASSLGLQGAYNEQFF
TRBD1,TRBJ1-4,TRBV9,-,TGTGCCAGCAGCGACGGGACAGGGGTGGAAAAACTGTTTTTT,CASSDGTGVEKLFF
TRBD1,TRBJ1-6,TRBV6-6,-,TGTGCCAGCAGGCGGGACAGGGTGCGTTCACCCCTCCACTTT,CASRRDRVRSPLHF
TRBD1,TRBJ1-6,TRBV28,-,TGTGCCAGCAGGTCACCCGGGACAGGGGCTAATTCACCCCTCCACTTT,CASRSPGTGANSPLHF
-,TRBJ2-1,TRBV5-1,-,TGCGCCAGCAGCCCGGGGCCCTCGGGTGAGCAGTTCTTC,CASSPGPSGEQFF
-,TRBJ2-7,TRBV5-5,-,TGTGCCAGCAGCTTACGGGATACCTACGAGCAGTACTTC,CASSLRDTYEQYF
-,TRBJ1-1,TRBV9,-,TGTGCCAGCAGCGTAGGAGGCAGGAACACTGAAGCTTTCTTT,CASSVGGRNTEAFF
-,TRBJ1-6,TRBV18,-,TGTGCCAGCTCACCACTAGGGTCCAATTCACCCCTCCACTTT,CASSPLGSNSPLHF
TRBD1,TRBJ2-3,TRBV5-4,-,TGTGCCAGCAGCCCCTGGACAGGGTCGCCAGATACGCAGTATTTT,CASSPWTGSPDTQYF
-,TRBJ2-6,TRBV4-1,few,TGCGCCAGCAGCCAAGTTTTCTCTGGGGCCAACGTCCTGACTTTC,CASSQVFSGANVLTF
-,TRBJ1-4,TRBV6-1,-,TGTGCCAGCAGATTCGAAAAACTGTTTTTT,CASRFEKLFF
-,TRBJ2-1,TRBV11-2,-,TGTGCCAGCAGCTTAGTGGGGCAGAATGAGCAGTTCTTC,CASSLVGQNEQFF